The rows below give T cell receptor beta chains drawn from one sample of a study of blood T cell repertoires in COVID-19. Generated by immunoSEQ multiplex PCR, the TCRdb table keeps only in-frame clones and is missing some. In the table there are roughly 250,000 clones, about 89% of which are singletons. The sequenced sample consisted of peripheral blood. These receptors all stem from a man aged 30-40 years with acute or convalescent COVID-19. The CDR3 runs from the conserved cysteine through the conserved F or W. A D gene is named only where the DNA matches it firmly. Where a row states a size, it is once, few, many or the class of an expanded clone; other rows omit it.

V	J	size	D	DNA	CDR3
TRBV5-1	TRBJ1-1	.	.	TGCGCCAGCAGCTTGGTACAGGGAAACACTGAAGCTTTCTTT	CASSLVQGNTEAFF
TRBV19	TRBJ2-3	.	.	TGTGCCAGTTCTACCAGGGCAGGGCAGGTAGATACGCAGTATTTT	CASSTRAGQVDTQYF
TRBV10-3	TRBJ2-3	.	TRBD2	TGTGCCATCAGTGAGTCTTGGGGACTAGCGGGGCACACAGATACGCAGTATTTT	CAISESWGLAGHTDTQYF
TRBV9	TRBJ1-5	once	.	TGTGCCAGCAGCCCCGAAGTAGCCGGGAGAGCCCAGCATTTT	CASSPEVAGRAQHF
TRBV9	TRBJ2-3	.	TRBD2	TGTGCCAGCAGCGATTACCTGGGACTAGCGATCACAGATACGCAGTATTTT	CASSDYLGLAITDTQYF
TRBV7-9	TRBJ2-1	.	.	TGTGCCAGCAGCCAGCCACAGGGACAAAGTCGATACAATGAGCAGTTCTTC	CASSQPQGQSRYNEQFF
TRBV9	TRBJ2-3	.	TRBD2	TGTGCCAGCAGCCCCGGGGTAGCGGGGCCTAGCACAGATACGCAGTATTTT	CASSPGVAGPSTDTQYF
TRBV5-5	TRBJ2-3	.	TRBD2	TGTGCCAGCAGCGGTTTACCGGGGGGAATTGGCACAGATACGCAGTATTTT	CASSGLPGGIGTDTQYF
TRBV19	TRBJ2-1	.	.	TGTGCCAGTAGTACAACAGGGCCGTACTACAATGAGCAGTTCTTC	CASSTTGPYYNEQFF
TRBV5-4	TRBJ2-7	.	.	TGTGCCAGCAGCTCGCCGTCTCAAAGCGGATCCTACGAGCAGTACTTC	CASSSPSQSGSYEQYF
TRBV7-9	TRBJ1-1	.	.	TGTGCCAGCAGCTTAGCGCTAGGGGACACTGAAGCTTTCTTT	CASSLALGDTEAFF
TRBV19	TRBJ1-3	.	.	TGTGCCAGTAGACCGGCGGGTTCGGGAAACACCATATATTTT	CASRPAGSGNTIYF
TRBV19	TRBJ1-6	.	TRBD1	TGTGCCAGTAGCATCGACAGGGGGCAATCACCCCTCCACTTT	CASSIDRGQSPLHF
TRBV5-1	TRBJ2-1	.	.	TGCGCCAGCAGCCAGGGGCGGTTGGATGAGCAGTTCTTC	CASSQGRLDEQFF
TRBV21-1	TRBJ1-5	.	.	TGTGCCAGCAGCAAAGAGGCAGGGGTAGATCAGCCCCAGCATTTT	CASSKEAGVDQPQHF
TRBV27	TRBJ2-3	once	TRBD1	TGTGCCAGCAGCCCGGGACAGTATCTTTTAGATACGCAGTATTTT	CASSPGQYLLDTQYF
TRBV7-9	TRBJ2-3	.	TRBD2	TGTGCCAGCAGCTCTATTAGCGGGGGATCGTTCACAGATACGCAGTATTTT	CASSSISGGSFTDTQYF
TRBV7-9	TRBJ2-5	.	TRBD2	TGTGCCAGCAGCTTATCAGCGGGAGGGGAGACCCAGTACTTC	CASSLSAGGETQYF
TRBV6-5	TRBJ1-5	once	.	TGTGCCAGCAGTCCCTTCGGCAATCAGCCCCAGCATTTT	CASSPFGNQPQHF
TRBV15	TRBJ2-5	.	TRBD2	TGTGCCACCAGCGCCCTTAGGCTAGCGGTCCCCGGGCTGGAGACCCAGTACTTC	CATSALRLAVPGLETQYF
TRBV2	TRBJ2-3	.	.	TGTGCCAGCAGGCGACAGACTTTCATCACAGATACGCAGTATTTT	CASRRQTFITDTQYF
TRBV6-6	TRBJ1-3	.	.	TGTGCCAGCAGTGATCGGACTGCTGGAAACACCATATATTTT	CASSDRTAGNTIYF
TRBV6-5	TRBJ2-7	.	TRBD1	TGTGCCAGCAGCCAAGGGACAGGGACTCCCTACGAGCAGTACTTC	CASSQGTGTPYEQYF
TRBV5-4	TRBJ1-2	few	.	TGTGCCAGCAGCCCAGGAGGAAGTTCCTATGGCTACACCTTC	CASSPGGSSYGYTF
TRBV6-5	TRBJ2-1	.	TRBD2	TGTGCCAGCAGGACTGGCGCGGGAGGGCCCGGTGAGCAGTTCTTC	CASRTGAGGPGEQFF
TRBV5-4	TRBJ1-1	.	.	TGTGCCAGCAGCTTCAGGGGTGGAAGGAACACTGAAGCTTTCTTT	CASSFRGGRNTEAFF
TRBV6-5	TRBJ1-4	.	.	TGTGCCAGCAGTTACTCCACAGGGTTTCGCGAAAAACTGTTTTTT	CASSYSTGFREKLFF
TRBV18	TRBJ2-1	.	TRBD2	TGTGCCAGCTCACCGTTACTAGCGGAATACAATGAGCAGTTCTTC	CASSPLLAEYNEQFF
TRBV5-1	TRBJ2-1	.	.	TGCGCCAGCAGCTTGGATGCGGGGAGTTACAATGAGCAGTTCTTC	CASSLDAGSYNEQFF
TRBV6-1	TRBJ1-5	.	.	TGTGCCAGCAGTGAAGTTTCCCTCAATCAGCCCCAGCATTTT	CASSEVSLNQPQHF
TRBV6-1	TRBJ2-5	.	TRBD2	TGTGCCAGCAGGACTAGCATACAAGAGACCCAGTACTTC	CASRTSIQETQYF
TRBV24-1	TRBJ2-5	.	.	TGTGCCACCAGTGATCCAAAAGTTGGTAGCGGCTCGGAGACCCAGTACTTC	CATSDPKVGSGSETQYF
TRBV28	TRBJ1-1	.	.	TGTGCCAGCAGTTTTATCGACAGTGAAGCTTTCTTT	CASSFIDSEAFF
TRBV6-4	TRBJ2-7	.	TRBD2	TGTGCCAGCAGTGACACCGGACTAGTCCCCTACGAGCAGTACTTC	CASSDTGLVPYEQYF
TRBV7-9	TRBJ1-1	once	TRBD1	TGTGCCAGCAGCTCCGGGTCCCTCAGGGGGCCCACTACTGAAGCTTTCTTT	CASSSGSLRGPTTEAFF
TRBV19	TRBJ1-5	.	.	TGTGCCAGTAAAGGAGGAGGGAATCGGGGCAATCAGCCCCAGCATTTT	CASKGGGNRGNQPQHF
TRBV29-1	TRBJ2-7	.	TRBD1	TGCAGCGTTGTCCCAGGGGGTTTTTGGGGCGAGCAGTACTTC	CSVVPGGFWGEQYF
TRBV29-1	TRBJ1-2	.	.	TGCAGCGTTGTCGTAGTTGACTATGGCTACACCTTC	CSVVVVDYGYTF
TRBV3-1/TRBV3-2	TRBJ1-1	.	TRBD1	TGTGCCAGTACGACAGGGGGCACTGAAGCTTTCTTT	CASTTGGTEAFF
TRBV3-1/TRBV3-2	TRBJ2-1	.	.	TGTGCCAGCAGCCCCCGGAGACAGAGCTCCTACAATGAGCAGTTCTTC	CASSPRRQSSYNEQFF
TRBV2	TRBJ2-7	.	.	TGTGCCAGCAGACCCGTGGGGCTCACCTACGAGCAGTACTTC	CASRPVGLTYEQYF
TRBV4-1	TRBJ2-7	.	.	TGCGCCAGCAGCCTCCGGGGTGGGGGGTACGAGCAGTACTTC	CASSLRGGGYEQYF
TRBV14	TRBJ2-7	.	.	TGTGCCAGCAGCCAAGAAGTTATTAGCTCCTACGAGCAGTACTTC	CASSQEVISSYEQYF